This T cell receptor beta chain came from a study of cytomegalovirus exposure and HLA in healthy donors. Whole-study findings and limits: For most TCR sequences rarity was the rule, although some public TCRs occurred in many donors.

V shed 6 bases and J shed 0 bases, with 6 bases lying between them. Germline V CDR1 and CDR2: SSHAT, FNYEAQ (reference sequence). The CDR3 has 13 residues. Using immunoSEQ multiplex PCR, the repertoire was profiled, and TCRdb retains in-frame clones only, with some absent. This table holds about 260,000 clones, about 90% found once. Worth noting for this clone: The antigen is not known.

The sequenced sample consisted of PBMCs. The TCR originated in a woman aged 30 to 39 in good health and CMV-seronegative. V gene TRBV7-7 combines with J gene TRBJ2-1; D gene uncertain. CDR3 region: CASSISSYNEQFF. The DNA for the CDR3 is TGTGCCAGCAGTATTAGCTCCTACAATGAGCAGTTCTTC.